This T cell receptor (beta chain) was recovered during a study of T cell responses to AZD1222 COVID-19 vaccine. Study-level points and caveats: Every sample of the repertoires postdated the peak T cell response. Donors were largely white British and mainly female; clonal diversity was possibly underestimated. Within unmutated variant regions lay the reported targets of nearly half of spike-specific TCRs. Baseline seropositivity occurred in only a handful of AZD1222 recipients.

As regards this clone: Antigen unknown.

Measured with immunoSEQ multiplex PCR; TCRdb has only the in-frame clones, and not every one. The table has roughly 80,000 clones, about nine tenths seen once. Germline V gene sequence: CDR1 MNHEY, CDR2 SMNVEV (reference sequence). The V gene lost 0 bases and the J gene lost 5 bases, with 8 bases spanning the gap. The CDR3 is made up of 15 amino acids. This TCR came from an adult who received the AZD1222 COVID-19 vaccine. The specimen comprised peripheral blood, sampled 28 days after the second AZD1222 dose. This chain uses TRBV27 with TRBJ1-6; D may be TRBD1 (6 bases). DNA for the CDR3: TGTGCCAGCAGTTTATCGGACAGCCATAATTCACCCCTCCACTTT. Translating gives CASSLSDSHNSPLHF.